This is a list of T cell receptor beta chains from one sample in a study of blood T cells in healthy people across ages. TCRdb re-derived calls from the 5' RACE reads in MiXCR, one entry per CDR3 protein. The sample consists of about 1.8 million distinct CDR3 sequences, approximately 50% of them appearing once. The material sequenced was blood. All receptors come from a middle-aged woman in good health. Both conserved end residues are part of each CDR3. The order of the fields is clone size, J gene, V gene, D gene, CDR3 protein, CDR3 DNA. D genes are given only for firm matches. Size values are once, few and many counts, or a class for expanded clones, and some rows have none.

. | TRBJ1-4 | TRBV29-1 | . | CSVVRAGANEKLFF | TGCAGCGTTGTCCGGGCCGGCGCGAATGAAAAACTGTTTTTT
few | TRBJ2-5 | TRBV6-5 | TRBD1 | CASSYSGTGVGRQETQYF | TGTGCCAGCAGTTACTCCGGGACAGGCGTCGGTAGGCAAGAGACCCAGTACTTC
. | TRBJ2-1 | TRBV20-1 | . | CSARASLARNEQFF | TGCAGTGCTAGAGCGTCGCTAGCACGCAATGAGCAGTTCTTC
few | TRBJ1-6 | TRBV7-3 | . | CASSLIGKSSPLHF | TGTGCCAGCAGCTTAATTGGAAAGAGTTCACCCCTCCACTTT
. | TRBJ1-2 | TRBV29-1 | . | CSVARGSTNYGYTF | TGCAGCGTTGCCCGGGGCTCCACTAACTATGGCTACACCTTC
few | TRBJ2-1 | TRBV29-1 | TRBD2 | CSVQRGAGNEQFF | TGCAGCGTTCAGCGGGGGGCCGGCAATGAGCAGTTCTTC
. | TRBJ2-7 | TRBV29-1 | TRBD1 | CSGARKQGNEQYF | TGCAGCGGTGCCCGAAAACAGGGGAATGAGCAGTACTTC
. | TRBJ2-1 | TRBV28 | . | CASSPPTGSSYNEQFF | TGTGCCAGCAGCCCCCCCACAGGCAGCTCCTACAATGAGCAGTTCTTC
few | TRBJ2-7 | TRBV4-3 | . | CASSQDMGLSSYEQYF | TGCGCCAGCAGCCAAGATATGGGACTGAGCTCCTACGAGCAGTACTTC
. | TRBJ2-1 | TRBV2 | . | CASSETRRGGYNEQFF | TGTGCCAGCAGTGAAACCCGCAGGGGAGGATACAATGAGCAGTTCTTC
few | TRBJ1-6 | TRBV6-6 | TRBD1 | CASSTGQGESPLHF | TGTGCCAGCAGTACCGGACAGGGGGAATCACCCCTCCACTTT
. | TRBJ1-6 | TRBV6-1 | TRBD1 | CASSETRTGGGSPLHF | TGTGCCAGCAGTGAAACCAGGACAGGGGGCGGATCACCCCTCCACTTT
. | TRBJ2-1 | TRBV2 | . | CASMERVAYNEQFF | TGTGCCAGCATGGAGCGGGTGGCCTACAATGAGCAGTTCTTC
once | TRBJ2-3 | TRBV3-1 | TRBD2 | CASSPVSGGATDTRYF | TGTGCCAGCAGCCCCGTCAGCGGGGGAGCCACAGATACGCGGTATTTT
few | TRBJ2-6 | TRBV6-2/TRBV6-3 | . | CASSYSTGSGVSGANVLTF | TGTGCCAGCAGTTACTCGACGGGTAGCGGTGTCTCTGGGGCCAACGTCCTGACTTTC
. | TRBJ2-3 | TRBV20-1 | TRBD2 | CSARMFVGGVTDTQYF | TGCAGTGCTAGGATGTTCGTGGGGGGGGTCACAGATACGCAGTATTTT
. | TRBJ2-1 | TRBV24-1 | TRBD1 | CATSDTGTVYNEQFF | TGTGCCACCAGTGATACCGGGACAGTCTACAATGAGCAGTTCTTC
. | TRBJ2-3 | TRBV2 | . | CASQKQGTDTQYF | TGTGCCAGTCAGAAGCAGGGCACAGATACGCAGTATTTT
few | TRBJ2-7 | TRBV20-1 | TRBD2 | CSASVLASGELSYEQYF | TGCAGTGCTAGTGTTTTGGCGAGCGGGGAACTTTCCTACGAGCAGTACTTC
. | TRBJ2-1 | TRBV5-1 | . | CASSSLARASNEQFF | TGCGCCAGCAGCTCCCTCGCACGAGCGTCCAATGAGCAGTTCTTC
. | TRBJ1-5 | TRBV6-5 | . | CASREYSNQPQHF | TGTGCCAGCAGGGAGTATAGCAATCAGCCCCAGCATTTT
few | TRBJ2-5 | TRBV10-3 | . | CAISEWTDQETQYF | TGTGCCATCAGTGAGTGGACAGACCAAGAGACCCAGTACTTC
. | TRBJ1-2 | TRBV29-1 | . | CSVEKGWNGYTF | TGCAGCGTTGAAAAGGGGTGGAATGGCTACACCTTC
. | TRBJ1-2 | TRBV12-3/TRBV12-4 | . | CASRGSGGGGYTF | TGTGCCAGCAGAGGGTCGGGAGGTGGTGGCTACACCTTC
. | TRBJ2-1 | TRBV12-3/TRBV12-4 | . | CASSPRAPESNEQFF | TGTGCCAGCAGTCCCCGGGCCCCGGAGAGCAATGAGCAGTTCTTC
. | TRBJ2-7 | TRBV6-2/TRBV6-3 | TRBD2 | CASSYMGLAGNEQYF | TGTGCCAGCAGTTACATGGGACTAGCGGGCAACGAGCAGTACTTC
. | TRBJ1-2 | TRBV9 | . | CASSVVQGNYGYTF | TGTGCCAGCAGCGTAGTTCAGGGTAACTATGGCTACACCTTC
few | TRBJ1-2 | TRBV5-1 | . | CASSLAAGQNYGYTF | TGCGCCAGCAGCTTGGCAGCAGGGCAAAACTATGGCTACACCTTC
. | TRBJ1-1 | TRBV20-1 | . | CSARENSLNTEAFF | TGCAGTGCTAGAGAAAACAGCCTGAACACTGAAGCTTTCTTT
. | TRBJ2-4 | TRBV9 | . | CASSVGAGIAKNIQYF | TGTGCCAGCAGCGTCGGAGCGGGTATAGCCAAAAACATTCAGTACTTC
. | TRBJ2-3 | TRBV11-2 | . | CASTAQRTSTDTQYF | TGTGCCAGCACCGCCCAGCGGACCAGCACAGATACGCAGTATTTT
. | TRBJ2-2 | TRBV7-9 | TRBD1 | CASRLGQDTGELFF | TGTGCCAGCAGGTTGGGACAGGACACCGGGGAGCTGTTTTTT
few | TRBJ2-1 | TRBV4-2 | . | CASSQDEGRVQFF | TGTGCCAGCAGCCAAGATGAGGGACGGGTGCAGTTCTTC
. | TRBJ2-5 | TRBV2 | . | CASKEGTAPGWEQYF | TGTGCCAGCAAAGAAGGTACCGCCCCCGGGTGGGAGCAGTACTTC
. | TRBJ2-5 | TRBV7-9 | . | CASSKVQETQYF | TGTGCCAGCAGCAAAGTCCAAGAGACCCAGTACTTC
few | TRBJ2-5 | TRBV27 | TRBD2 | CASSFISGAETQYF | TGTGCCAGCAGTTTTATTAGCGGGGCAGAGACCCAGTACTTC
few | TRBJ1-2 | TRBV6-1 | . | CASSPKSAGIYNYGYTF | TGTGCCAGCAGTCCCAAATCCGCCGGGATATATAACTATGGCTACACCTTC
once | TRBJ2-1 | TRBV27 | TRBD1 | CASSFRDRVWEQFF | TGTGCCAGCAGTTTCCGGGACAGGGTTTGGGAGCAGTTCTTC
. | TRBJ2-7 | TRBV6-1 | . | CASSELQVRPYEQYF | TGTGCCAGCAGTGAACTGCAGGTTCGTCCCTACGAGCAGTACTTC
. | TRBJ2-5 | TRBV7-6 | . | CASSYPSTVQETQYF | TGTGCCAGCAGCTATCCGTCGACAGTCCAAGAGACCCAGTACTTC
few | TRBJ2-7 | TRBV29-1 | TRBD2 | CSVMGGYGGEQYF | TGCAGCGTTATGGGGGGGTACGGGGGAGAGCAGTACTTC
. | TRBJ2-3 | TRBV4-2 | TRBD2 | CASSHNSGTSGGATDTQYF | TGTGCCAGCAGCCACAACTCCGGGACTAGCGGGGGGGCGACAGATACGCAGTATTTT
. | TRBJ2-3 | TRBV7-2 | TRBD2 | CASSLARGGGGSSTDTQYF | TGTGCCAGCAGCTTGGCCCGAGGCGGGGGGGGTTCTAGCACAGATACGCAGTATTTT
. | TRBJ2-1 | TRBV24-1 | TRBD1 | CATSEPRGQGAYNEQFF | TGTGCCACCAGTGAACCGCGTGGACAGGGTGCCTACAATGAGCAGTTCTTC
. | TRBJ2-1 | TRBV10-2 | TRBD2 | CASGNGGVNEQFF | TGCGCCAGCGGTAACGGGGGGGTCAATGAGCAGTTCTTC
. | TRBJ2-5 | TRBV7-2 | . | CASSLARRLSGVKTQYF | TGTGCCAGCAGCTTAGCGCGGAGGTTGTCAGGGGTAAAGACCCAGTACTTC
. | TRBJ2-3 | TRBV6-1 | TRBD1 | CASSADRGSTDTQYF | TGTGCCAGCAGTGCAGACAGGGGAAGCACAGATACGCAGTATTTT
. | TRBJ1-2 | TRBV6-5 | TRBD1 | CASSSDRAIGYTF | TGTGCCAGCAGTTCGGACAGGGCTATCGGCTACACCTTC
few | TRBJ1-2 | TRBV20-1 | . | CSARDWAYGYTF | TGCAGTGCTAGGGATTGGGCCTATGGCTACACCTTC
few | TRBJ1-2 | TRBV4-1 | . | CASSHPGEAGRNYGYTF | TGCGCCAGCAGCCATCCCGGGGAGGCAGGGCGCAACTATGGCTACACCTTC
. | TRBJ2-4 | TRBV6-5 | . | CASSYGRPTAKDIQYF | TGTGCCAGCAGTTACGGCAGGCCAACAGCCAAAGACATTCAGTACTTC
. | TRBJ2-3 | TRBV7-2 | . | CASSPRPGLSTDTQYF | TGTGCCAGCAGCCCGAGGCCGGGACTTAGCACAGATACGCAGTATTTT
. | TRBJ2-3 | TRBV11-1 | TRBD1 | CASSPLTGVVTDAQYF | TGTGCCAGCAGCCCTCTGACAGGGGTCGTCACAGATGCGCAGTATTTT
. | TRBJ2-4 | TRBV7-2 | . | CASSFGAGKNIQYF | TGTGCCAGCAGCTTTGGGGCGGGCAAAAACATTCAGTACTTC